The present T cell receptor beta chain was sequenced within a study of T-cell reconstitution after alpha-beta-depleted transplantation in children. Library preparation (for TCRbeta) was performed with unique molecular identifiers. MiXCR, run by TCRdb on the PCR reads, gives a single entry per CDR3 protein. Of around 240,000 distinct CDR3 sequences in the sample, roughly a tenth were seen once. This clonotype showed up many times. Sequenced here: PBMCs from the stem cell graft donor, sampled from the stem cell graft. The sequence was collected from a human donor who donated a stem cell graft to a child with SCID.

The CDR3 sequence: CASSFRAFGETQYF. CDR3 sequence (DNA): TGTGCCAGCAGCTTCAGGGCGTTCGGAGAGACCCAGTACTTC. V usage is TRBV7-9 and J usage is TRBJ2-5, with TRBD1 as a possible D gene (5 bases). CDR3 length: 14 residues. Germline CDR1 is SEHNR and CDR2 is FQNEAQ (reference sequence). V dropped 3 bases and J dropped 4 bases, with 12 bases sitting between them.